The clone carrying this T cell receptor (beta chain) was recorded only once. This sample is drawn from a study of blood T cell repertoires in COVID-19. Study overall: Sample material is recorded as cDNA or gDNA derived from T cells, B-cell-depleted T cells, or PBMCs.

J lost 7 bases, V lost 5 bases, and 7 bases had no gene match. Germline lookup yields CDR1 SGHTA and CDR2 FQGNSA. The CDR3 extends over 13 amino acids. Membership in each cohort depended on participant-reported clinical history. Two negative PCRs, clearance, or symptom resolution characterized the recovered Cohort 3 donors. In the study's own analysis: Amplifying reference gene primers gave estimates of nucleated cell counts. Sequencing was performed with immunoSEQ multiplex PCR; in TCRdb, only in-frame clones are kept and a portion is missing. Clonal size and the V and J genes are those of that table, whereas D and trimming came from the DNA. The sample yields about 350,000 clones, roughly 87% seen once.

Material for sequencing was PBMCs or T cells enriched from blood (not recorded which). This sequence joins TRBV7-2 and TRBJ1-2; 7 bases align to TRBD1. The receptor was isolated from a woman aged 25-40 years who had recovered from COVID-19. CDR3 region: CASSPDSGGGYTF. CDR3 sequence (DNA): TGTGCCAGCAGCCCCGACTCAGGGGGTGGCTACACCTTC.